This record covers a single TCR beta chain. The time point denotes: peripheral blood 6 weeks after treatment start. Trimming removed 5 bases from V and 6 bases from J; junction bases left unmatched: 6. The length of the CDR3 is 13 residues. CDR1 is MNHEY and CDR2 is SVGAGI in the germline V gene. The assay was immunoSEQ multiplex PCR, and TCRdb's table has in-frame clones only and misses some. The sample shows 53,000 or so clones, roughly 91% of them seen only once. These data come from a study of PD-L1 blockade in urothelial cancer. Study at large: Blood-derived samples held a median roughly 150,000 T cells.

This chain links TRBV6-5 with TRBJ2-7; 8 positions match TRBD2. This clonotype originated in a man aged 55 to 70 with urothelial cancer. The sample in question was PBMCs, obtained around atezolizumab (anti-PD-L1) treatment. DNA for the CDR3: TGTGCCAGCAGTGCCGGGACTAGAGGCGAGCAGTACTTC. It translates to CASSAGTRGEQYF.